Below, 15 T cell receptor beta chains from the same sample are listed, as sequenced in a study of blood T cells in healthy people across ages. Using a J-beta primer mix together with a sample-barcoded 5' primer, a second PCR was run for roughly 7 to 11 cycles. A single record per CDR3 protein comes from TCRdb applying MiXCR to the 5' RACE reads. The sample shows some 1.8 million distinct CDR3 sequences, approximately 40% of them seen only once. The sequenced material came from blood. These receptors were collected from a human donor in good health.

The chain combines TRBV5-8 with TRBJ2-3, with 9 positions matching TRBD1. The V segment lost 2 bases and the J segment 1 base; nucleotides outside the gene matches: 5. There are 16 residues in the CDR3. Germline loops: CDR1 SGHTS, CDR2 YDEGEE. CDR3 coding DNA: TGTGCCAGCAGCTTACGGACAGGGGAGGGCACAGATACGCAGTATTTT. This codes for CASSLRTGEGTDTQYF.

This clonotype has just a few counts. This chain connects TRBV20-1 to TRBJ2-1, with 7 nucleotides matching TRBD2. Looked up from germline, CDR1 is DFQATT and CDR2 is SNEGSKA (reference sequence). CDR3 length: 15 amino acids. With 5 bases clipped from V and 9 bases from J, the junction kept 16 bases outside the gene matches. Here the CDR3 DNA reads TGCAGTGCTGACCTACCGGGACTATCCGGAGGTGAGCAGTTCTTC. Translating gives CSADLPGLSGGEQFF.

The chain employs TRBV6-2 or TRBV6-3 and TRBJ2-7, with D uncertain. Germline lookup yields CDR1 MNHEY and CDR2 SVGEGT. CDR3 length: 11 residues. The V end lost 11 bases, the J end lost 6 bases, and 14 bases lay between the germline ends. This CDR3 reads CAGLGACEQYF. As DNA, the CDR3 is TGTGCCGGCCTAGGAGCGTGCGAGCAGTACTTC.

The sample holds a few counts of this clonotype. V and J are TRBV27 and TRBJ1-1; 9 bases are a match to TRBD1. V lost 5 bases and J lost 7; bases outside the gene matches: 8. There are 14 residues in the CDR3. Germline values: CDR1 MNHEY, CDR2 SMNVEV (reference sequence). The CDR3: CASSTYRGPIEAFF. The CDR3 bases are TGTGCCAGCAGTACATACAGGGGGCCGATTGAAGCTTTCTTT.

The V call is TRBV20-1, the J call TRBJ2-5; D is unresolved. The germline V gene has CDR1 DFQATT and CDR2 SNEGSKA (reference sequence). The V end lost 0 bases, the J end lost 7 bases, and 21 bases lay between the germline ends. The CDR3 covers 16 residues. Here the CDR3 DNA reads TGCAGTGCTAGAGATGGCCGTCACAGCCGGTCCGGGACCCAGTACTTC. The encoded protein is CSARDGRHSRSGTQYF.

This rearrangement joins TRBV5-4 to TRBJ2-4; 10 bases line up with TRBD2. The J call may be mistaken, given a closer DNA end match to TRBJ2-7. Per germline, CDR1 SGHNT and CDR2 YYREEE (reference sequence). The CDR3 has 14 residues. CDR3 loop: CASSMGLASYEQYF. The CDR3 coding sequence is TGTGCCAGCAGCATGGGACTAGCGTCCTACGAGCAGTACTTC.

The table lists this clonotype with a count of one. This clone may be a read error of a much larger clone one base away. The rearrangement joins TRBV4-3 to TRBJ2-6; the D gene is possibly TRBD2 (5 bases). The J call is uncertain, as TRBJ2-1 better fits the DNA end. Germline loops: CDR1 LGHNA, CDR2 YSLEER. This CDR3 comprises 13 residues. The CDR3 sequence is CASSPRRGNKQFF. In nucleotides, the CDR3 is TGCGCCAGCAGCCCTCGTCGGGGTAATAAGCAGTTCTTC.

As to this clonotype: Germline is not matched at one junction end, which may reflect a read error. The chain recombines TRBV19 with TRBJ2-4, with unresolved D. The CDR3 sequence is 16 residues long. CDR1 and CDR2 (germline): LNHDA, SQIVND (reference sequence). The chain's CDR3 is CASRDQFALAKIIQYF. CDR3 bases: TGTGCCAGTAGGGACCAGTTCGCCTTAGCCAAAATCATTCAGTACTTC.

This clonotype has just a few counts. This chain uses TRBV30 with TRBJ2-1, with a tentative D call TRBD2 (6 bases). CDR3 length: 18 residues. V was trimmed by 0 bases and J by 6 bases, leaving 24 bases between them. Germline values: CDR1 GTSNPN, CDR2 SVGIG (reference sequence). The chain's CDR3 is CAWSVTGPYEAGGNEQFF. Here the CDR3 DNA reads TGTGCCTGGAGTGTAACCGGCCCGTACGAGGCCGGGGGCAATGAGCAGTTCTTC. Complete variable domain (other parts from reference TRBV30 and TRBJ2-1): SQTIHQWPATLVQPVGSPLSLECTVEGTSNPNLYWYRQAAGRGLQLLFYSVGIGQISSEVPQNLSASRPQDRQFILSSKKLLLSDSGFYLCAWSVTGPYEAGGNEQFFGPGTRLTVL.

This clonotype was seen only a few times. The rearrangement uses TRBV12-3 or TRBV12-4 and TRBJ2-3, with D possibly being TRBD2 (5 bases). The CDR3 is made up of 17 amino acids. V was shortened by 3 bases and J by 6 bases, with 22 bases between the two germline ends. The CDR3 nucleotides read TGTGCCAGCAGTTTGGGGAAGCCGGGAATGGAAAGGGATACGCAGTATTTT. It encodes CASSLGKPGMERDTQYF.

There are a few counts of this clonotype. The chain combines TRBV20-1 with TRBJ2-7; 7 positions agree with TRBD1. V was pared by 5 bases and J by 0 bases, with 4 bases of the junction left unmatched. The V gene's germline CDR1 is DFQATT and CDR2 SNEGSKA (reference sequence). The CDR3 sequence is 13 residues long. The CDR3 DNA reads TGCAGTGCTGGGGGACAGATCTCCTACGAGCAGTACTTC. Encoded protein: CSAGGQISYEQYF.

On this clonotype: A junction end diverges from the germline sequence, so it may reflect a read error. In DNA, the CDR3 is TGCAGTGCTAGAGACCCTCGTGGGGGCGTAGATACGCGGTATTTT. It codes for CSARDPRGGVDTRYF. The chain joins TRBV20-1 to TRBJ2-3; a possible D gene is TRBD1 (6 bases). This CDR3 has 15 amino acids. In germline, CDR1 is DFQATT, CDR2 SNEGSKA (reference sequence).

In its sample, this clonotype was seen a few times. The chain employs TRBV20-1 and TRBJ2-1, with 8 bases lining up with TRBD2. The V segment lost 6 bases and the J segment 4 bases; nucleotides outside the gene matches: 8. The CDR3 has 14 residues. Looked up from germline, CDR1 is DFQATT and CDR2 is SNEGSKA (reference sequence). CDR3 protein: CSAGGEPIYNEQFF. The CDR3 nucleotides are TGCAGTGCCGGGGGGGAACCAATTTACAATGAGCAGTTCTTC.

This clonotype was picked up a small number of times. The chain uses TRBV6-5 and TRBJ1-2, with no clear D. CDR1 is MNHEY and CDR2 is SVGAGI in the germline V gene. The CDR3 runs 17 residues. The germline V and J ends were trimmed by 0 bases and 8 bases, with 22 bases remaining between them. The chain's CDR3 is CASSYSLPGYTKGGYTF. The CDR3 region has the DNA TGTGCCAGCAGTTACTCTTTACCGGGCTACACTAAGGGAGGCTACACCTTC.

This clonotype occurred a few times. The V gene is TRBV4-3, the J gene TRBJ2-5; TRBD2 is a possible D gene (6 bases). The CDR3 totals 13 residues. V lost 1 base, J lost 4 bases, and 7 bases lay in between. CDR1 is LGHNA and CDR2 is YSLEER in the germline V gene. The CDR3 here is CASSQVLAETQYF. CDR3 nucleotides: TGCGCCAGCAGCCAAGTACTAGCAGAGACCCAGTACTTC.